The 3 T cell receptor beta chains listed next were all sequenced from one sample in a study of cytomegalovirus exposure and HLA in healthy donors (dated 2017 in TCRdb). The library was built by means of the immunoSEQ multiplex PCR assay. A mixture of 60 forward primers for TCR Vbeta segments and 13 reverse primers for TCR Jbeta segments was used in the multiplex PCR. The source is immuneACCESS, and TCRdb retained only in-frame sequences with V and J called. Part of the clones is not carried over; for the studies checked, unresolved V genes explain less than half of this, and the remainder is unexplained. This sample holds fewer than 140,000 clones; around 85% were observed only once. Approximately 3.7% of the sample is in the top ten clones. The source material was PBMCs. All receptors derive from a man aged 55-75 years in good health and CMV-seronegative.

The chain recombines TRBV5-1 with TRBJ2-6, with a weak D call TRBD1 (6 bases). Trimming removed 4 bases from V and 0 bases from J, with 11 bases in between. Germline V CDR1 and CDR2: SGHRS, YFSETQ. The CDR3 runs 16 residues. Here the CDR3 DNA reads TGCGCCAGCAGCATGGGACATAGCTCTGGGGCCAACGTCCTGACTTTC. Encoded protein: CASSMGHSSGANVLTF.

The J gene is TRBJ2-7, the V gene TRBV6-1, with 9 bases identical to TRBD1. CDR3 size: 12 residues. The ends lost 5 bases at V and 9 bases at J; junction bases unmatched: 5. Germline CDR1 is MNHNS and CDR2 is SASEGT. The CDR3 DNA reads as TGTGCCAGCAGTAAACCGGGACAGGGGCAGTACGTC. It yields the protein CASSKPGQGQYV.

This chain uses TRBV14 with TRBJ1-1; D may be TRBD1 (5 bases). Trimming stripped 0 bases from V and 0 bases from J, with 8 bases between. Germline assignment: CDR1 SGHDN and CDR2 FVKESK. This CDR3 is built from 15 residues. CDR3: CASSQEGEVNTEAFF. Here the CDR3 DNA reads TGTGCCAGCAGCCAAGAGGGGGAGGTGAACACTGAAGCTTTCTTT.